The 23 T cell receptor beta chains in this list originate from one sample, sequenced in a study of T cells in Graves' hyperthyroidism and ophthalmopathy. Researchers amplified the TCR beta CDR3 regions from RNA transcripts. The HTBI primer set drove a first-round RT-PCR of the TCR CDR3. TCRdb analysed the multiplex PCR reads with MiXCR anew, one entry per CDR3 protein. The sample gives about 290,000 distinct CDR3 sequences, roughly 15% of which show up once; 30% is in the top ten. Sequenced sample: blood. Receptor source: a woman between 45 and 65 years old with Graves' hyperthyroidism that later progressed to Graves' ophthalmopathy.

This clonotype was seen a handful of times. The chain couples TRBV11-3 to TRBJ2-2, with 14 bases identical to TRBD2. The V gene end was trimmed by 5 bases and the J gene end by 6 bases; junction bases not matched to a gene: 8. CDR3 length: 17 residues. Germline V CDR1 and CDR2: SGHNT, YENEEA. CDR3 amino acids: CASSTGLAGGISGELFF. The CDR3 nucleotides are TGTGCCAGCAGCACCGGACTAGCGGGAGGTATTTCCGGGGAGCTGTTTTTT.

This clonotype was observed at least ten times. The V call is TRBV28, the J call TRBJ1-2; 9 bases align to TRBD1. CDR1 MDHEN and CDR2 SYDVKM come from the germline V gene. The CDR3 spans 15 residues. V gave up 7 bases and J gave up 0 bases; unmatched junction bases: 6. This CDR3 is CASTTRTGANYGYTF. The DNA for the CDR3 is TGTGCCAGCACCACTAGGACAGGGGCTAACTATGGCTACACCTTC.

This clonotype was recorded many times. The CDR3 DNA follows: TGTGCCAGCAGCCAAAATAGCGGGAGGGTATACAATGAGCAGTTCTTC. Protein: CASSQNSGRVYNEQFF. The V and J genes are TRBV3-1 and TRBJ2-1; 11 bases are shared with TRBD2. Trimming at V came to 2 bases and at J to 4 bases, leaving 4 bases not matched to a gene. The CDR3 has 16 residues. Germline CDR1 LGHDT, CDR2 YNNKEL (reference sequence).

Points on this clonotype: A much larger clone lies one base from this, so it may be a read error. CDR3 DNA sequence: TGCAGTGCTAGTGGACGGGCAGGGTCGGGGTACGAGCAGTACTTC. Protein: CSASGRAGSGYEQYF. This chain connects TRBV20-1 to TRBJ2-7; either TRBD1 or TRBD2 may fit D (5 bases each). This CDR3 has 15 residues. Trimming left V 3 bases short and J 4 bases short, with 19 bases between. Germline values: CDR1 DFQATT, CDR2 SNEGSKA (reference sequence).

This clonotype showed up many times. This chain connects TRBV3-1 to TRBJ1-1, with 7 bases identical to TRBD1. Germline trimming cut 6 bases from V and 6 bases from J; bases unmatched to any gene: 13. CDR1 and CDR2 (germline): LGHDT, YNNKEL (reference sequence). The CDR3 covers 15 residues. The CDR3 DNA follows: TGTGCCAGCAGATCCGGGACAGAGGCGGTTGCTGAAGCTTTCTTT. Its translation is CASRSGTEAVAEAFF.

In its sample, this clonotype was seen many times. The gene calls are TRBV7-8 and TRBJ1-1; 7 bases map to TRBD1. Germline V gene sequence: CDR1 SGHVS, CDR2 FQNEAQ. The CDR3 runs to 14 residues. The J segment lost 11 bases and the V segment lost 2 bases, leaving 11 bases of the junction unmatched. CDR3 in DNA: TGTGCCAGCAGCTTAATCTGGGCAGGGGGAGAGGCTTTCTTT. Translation: CASSLIWAGGEAFF.

This clonotype came up many times. J is TRBJ1-1 and V is TRBV28, with D perhaps matching TRBD1 (6 bases). The germline CDR1 and CDR2 sequences are MDHEN and SYDVKM. CDR3 size: 15 residues. The V and J ends lost 8 bases and 5 bases respectively, with 21 bases between them. The CDR3 DNA reads as TGTGCCAGCTGTCACGGGGGGGCCGCCCAAACTGAAGCTTTCTTT. Translating gives CASCHGGAAQTEAFF.

This clonotype was detected only a few times. The V and J genes are TRBV30 and TRBJ1-5; D uncertain. Trimming stripped 3 bases from V and 4 bases from J, with 7 bases between. The CDR3 has 12 residues. CDR1 GTSNPN and CDR2 SVGIG come from the germline V gene (reference sequence). DNA of the CDR3: TGTGCCTGGAGCCGAAAGAATCAGCCCCAGCATTTT. It codes for CAWSRKNQPQHF.

There are many counts of this clonotype. V gene TRBV6-2 or TRBV6-3 combines with J gene TRBJ1-6; D is unclear. V gave up 8 bases and J gave up 10 bases, with 12 bases separating them. The germline CDR1 and CDR2 sequences are MNHEY and SVGEGT. There are 12 residues in the CDR3. CDR3 DNA: TGTGCCAGCTGCAGAGCGGGGTCACCCCTCCACTTT. Translated, it gives CASCRAGSPLHF.

V is TRBV25-1 and J is TRBJ1-1, with 10 positions matching TRBD1. This CDR3 is built from 16 residues. Germline assignment: CDR1 MGHDK and CDR2 SYGVNS. V trimming: 2 bases; J trimming: 4 bases; junction bases outside the gene matches: 7. CDR3 coding DNA: TGTGCCAGCAGTGAAACTCGGGACAGGGGTAGCACTGAAGCTTTCTTT. Its protein is CASSETRDRGSTEAFF.

Details on this clonotype: Just one base apart from a much larger clone, this may be a read error. This chain connects TRBV11-2 to TRBJ2-7; 7 nucleotides match TRBD2. This CDR3 contains 14 residues. V lost 2 bases and J lost 2; bases outside the gene matches: 3. Germline V gene sequence: CDR1 SGHAT, CDR2 FQNNGV. In nucleotides, the CDR3 is TGTGCCAGCAGCTTACAAGCGGGACCCTACGAGCAGTACTTC. Amino acid sequence: CASSLQAGPYEQYF.

The table lists this clonotype with many counts. The chain has TRBV9 and TRBJ2-1; possible D gene TRBD2, 6 bases. Germline V lookup: CDR1 SGDLS, CDR2 YYNGEE. The CDR3 runs 13 residues. Trimming stripped 5 bases from V and 4 bases from J, with 10 bases between. CDR3 region: CASRGGPYNEQFF. The CDR3, as DNA: TGTGCCAGCAGGGGGGGACCGTACAATGAGCAGTTCTTC.

The table lists this clonotype with many counts. CDR3 in DNA: TGTGCCACCGCGGTCCGGGGCAAGGGTCTCGACGAGCAGTACTTC. It is translated as CATAVRGKGLDEQYF. The chain carries TRBV2 and TRBJ2-7; the D call may be TRBD1 or TRBD2 (5 bases each). Germline V gives CDR1 SNHLY, CDR2 FYNNEI. This CDR3 region has 15 residues. Trimming stripped 10 bases from V and 5 bases from J, with 24 bases between.

Only a few counts were recorded for this clonotype. The chain carries TRBV5-1 and TRBJ1-1; possible D gene TRBD1, 5 bases. The germline V and J ends were trimmed by 4 bases and 0 bases, with 19 bases remaining between them. CDR3 length: 17 amino acids. Germline V gene sequence: CDR1 SGHRS, CDR2 YFSETQ. The DNA of the CDR3 is TGCGCCAGCAGCGTCCTTCCAGGGATAAGAGTGAACACTGAAGCTTTCTTT. It is translated as CASSVLPGIRVNTEAFF.

This clonotype was counted at least ten times. The V gene is TRBV20-1, the J gene TRBJ1-6; D unresolved. The CDR3 is made up of 11 amino acids. Germline values: CDR1 DFQATT, CDR2 SNEGSKA (reference sequence). Trimming took off 3 bases at V and 15 bases at J, with 12 bases between the two ends. CDR3 sequence reads: CSASMEHLLHF. The CDR3 DNA follows: TGCAGTGCTAGTATGGAACATCTCCTCCACTTT.

This clonotype was seen at least ten times. The V call is TRBV20-1, the J call TRBJ2-7, with a weak D call TRBD2 (5 bases). This CDR3 spans 11 amino acids. Deletions cut 3 bases from V and 6 bases from J, with 9 bases between. From germline, CDR1 is DFQATT and CDR2 SNEGSKA (reference sequence). CDR3 amino acids: CSAREDGEQYF. DNA for the CDR3: TGCAGTGCTAGGGAGGATGGCGAGCAGTACTTC.

Comments on this clonotype: An end of the junction differs from the germline gene, which may be a read error. The chain is built from TRBV7-7 and TRBJ2-1, with D perhaps matching TRBD2 (6 bases). Looked up from germline, CDR1 is SSHAT and CDR2 is FNYEAQ (reference sequence). The length of the CDR3 is 15 residues. CDR3 sequence: CASSFSTGAHNEQFF. The DNA of the CDR3 is TGTGCTAGCAGCTTCTCGACGGGAGCGCACAATGAGCAGTTCTTC.

CDR3: CASSEWAGSGIKNTEAFF. The CDR3 bases are TGTGCCAGCAGTGAATGGGCAGGGTCAGGTATTAAGAACACTGAAGCTTTCTTT. This chain uses TRBV25-1 with TRBJ1-1; the D gene is possibly TRBD1 (5 bases). Trimming shortened V by 1 base and J by 1 base, and 19 bases separated the two germline ends. The CDR3 has 18 amino acids. Germline V gene lookup returns CDR1 MGHDK and CDR2 SYGVNS.

This clonotype was observed a handful of times. The genes are TRBV20-1 and TRBJ1-2; 9 positions agree with TRBD1. The J segment lost 1 base and the V segment lost 3 bases, leaving 6 bases of the junction unmatched. Germline assignment: CDR1 DFQATT and CDR2 SNEGSKA (reference sequence). CDR3 length equals 15 residues. CDR3: CSARTGTGRNYGYTF. The CDR3 DNA reads TGCAGTGCTAGGACCGGGACAGGGCGTAACTATGGCTACACCTTC.

At least ten counts were recorded for this clonotype. V usage is TRBV28 and J usage is TRBJ2-2, with no clear D. The CDR3 is 13 amino acids. Per the germline V gene, CDR1 is MDHEN and CDR2 is SYDVKM. The germline V and J ends were trimmed by 7 bases and 0 bases, with 6 bases remaining between them. CDR3 sequence reads: CASTRPNTGELFF. CDR3 sequence (DNA): TGTGCCAGCACCCGACCGAACACCGGGGAGCTGTTTTTT.

This clonotype has at least ten counts. V gene TRBV2 combines with J gene TRBJ1-1; D is uncertain. V lost 5 bases, J lost 1 base, and 8 bases lay in between. Per germline, CDR1 SNHLY and CDR2 FYNNEI. CDR3 length equals 13 residues. The CDR3 coding sequence is TGTGCCAGCAGTCAGACGGCGAACACTGAAGCTTTCTTT. It is translated as CASSQTANTEAFF.

The sample holds many counts of this clonotype. V gene TRBV20-1 combines with J gene TRBJ2-7; D is perhaps TRBD1 or TRBD2 (5 bases each). V dropped 1 base and J dropped 1 base, with 17 bases sitting between them. Germline lookup yields CDR1 DFQATT and CDR2 SNEGSKA (reference sequence). The CDR3 totals 16 residues. Written as DNA, the CDR3 is TGCAGTGCTAGAGGGCTTCCGGGACGCGTATCCTACGAGCAGTACTTC. As protein: CSARGLPGRVSYEQYF.

This clonotype was seen ten or more times. J is TRBJ2-7 and V is TRBV6-1; TRBD1 matches 12 bases. V gave up 5 bases and J gave up 7 bases; unmatched junction bases: 6. Germline values: CDR1 MNHNS, CDR2 SASEGT. The length of the CDR3 is 14 residues. The CDR3 spells CASSWDRGRGEQYF. The DNA of the CDR3 is TGTGCCAGCAGTTGGGACAGGGGGCGGGGTGAGCAGTACTTC.